Listed here are 4 T cell receptor beta chains from one sample, sequenced in a study of cytomegalovirus exposure and HLA in healthy donors. PCR primers comprised 60 Vbeta and 13 Jbeta primers. This table comes from immunoSEQ multiplex PCR, and its TCRdb copy is limited to in-frame clones, with some not included. This table holds about 78,000 clones, about 81% found once. The sequencing sample was made of PBMCs. All receptors derive from a woman in her forties or fifties in good health and CMV-seronegative.

The chain links TRBV30 to TRBJ2-7; a possible D gene is TRBD2 (5 bases). Germline loops: CDR1 GTSNPN, CDR2 SVGIG (reference sequence). The CDR3 has 10 amino acids. Trimming shortened V by 3 bases and J by 7 bases, and 7 bases separated the two germline ends. CDR3 nucleotide sequence: TGTGCCTGGAGCCCGGGGGAGCAGTACGTC. This sequence encodes CAWSPGEQYV.

This clone was seen once. CDR3 bases: TGTGCCAGCAGCTCCCGGGGAAGCTCTGAGCAGTTCTTC. The encoded protein is CASSSRGSSEQFF. The rearrangement joins TRBV7-2 to TRBJ2-1; D might be TRBD2 (5 bases). The CDR3 runs to 13 residues. Trimming shortened V by 4 bases and J by 9 bases, and 13 bases separated the two germline ends. CDR1 is SGHTA and CDR2 is FQGNSA in the germline V gene.

J is TRBJ2-1 and V is TRBV19; 7 bases fit TRBD1. After removal of 5 bases from V and 2 bases from J, the junction contained 21 bases not matched to a gene. Germline CDR1 LNHDA, CDR2 SQIVND (reference sequence). The CDR3 covers 20 residues. CDR3 protein: CASSSGSGKSGTETYNEQFF. CDR3 nucleotides: TGTGCCAGTAGTTCGGGCTCGGGGAAATCCGGGACAGAAACCTACAATGAGCAGTTCTTC.

This chain's CDR3 is CASSFATPGQGYEQYF. As DNA, the CDR3 is TGTGCCAGCAGTTTCGCCACCCCGGGACAGGGCTACGAGCAGTACTTC. This rearrangement joins TRBV6-5 to TRBJ2-7; 9 bases agree with TRBD1. The CDR3 sequence is 16 residues long. Per germline, CDR1 MNHEY and CDR2 SVGAGI. Trimming removed 4 bases from V and 3 bases from J; junction bases left unmatched: 10.